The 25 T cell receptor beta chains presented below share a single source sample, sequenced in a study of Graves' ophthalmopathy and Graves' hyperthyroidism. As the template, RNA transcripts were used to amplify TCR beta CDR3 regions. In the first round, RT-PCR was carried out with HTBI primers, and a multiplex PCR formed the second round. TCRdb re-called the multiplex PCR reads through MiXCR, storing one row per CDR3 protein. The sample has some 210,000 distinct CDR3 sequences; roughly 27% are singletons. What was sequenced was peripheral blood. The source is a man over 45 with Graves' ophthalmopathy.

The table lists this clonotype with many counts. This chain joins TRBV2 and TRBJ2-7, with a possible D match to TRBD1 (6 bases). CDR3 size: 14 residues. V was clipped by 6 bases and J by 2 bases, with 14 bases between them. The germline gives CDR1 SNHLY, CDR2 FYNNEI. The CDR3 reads CASSPSTGTYEQYF. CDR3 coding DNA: TGTGCCAGCAGCCCTTCGACAGGTACCTACGAGCAGTACTTC.

DNA of the CDR3: TGTGCCAGCAGTTACCGTCCCCCCGGACTAGCCCTTGTAAGGGAGCTGTTTTTT. It yields the protein CASSYRPPGLALVRELFF. The rearrangement uses TRBV6-2 or TRBV6-3 and TRBJ2-2; the match to TRBD2 covers 8 bases. Germline-derived CDR1 and CDR2 are MNHEY and SVGEGT. The junction had 17 bases not matched to a gene; V was cut back by 2 bases and J by 9 bases. The CDR3 is made up of 18 amino acids.

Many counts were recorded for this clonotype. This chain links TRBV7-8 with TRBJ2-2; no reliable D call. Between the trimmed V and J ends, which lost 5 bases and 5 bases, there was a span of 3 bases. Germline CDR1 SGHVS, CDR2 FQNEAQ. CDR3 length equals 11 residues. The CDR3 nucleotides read TGTGCCAGCAGCCAAACCGGGGAGCTGTTTTTT. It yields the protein CASSQTGELFF.

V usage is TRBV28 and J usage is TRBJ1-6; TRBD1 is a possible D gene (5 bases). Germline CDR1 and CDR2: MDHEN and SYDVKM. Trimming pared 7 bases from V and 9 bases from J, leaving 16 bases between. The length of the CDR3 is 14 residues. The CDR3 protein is CASTSGGKGSPLHF. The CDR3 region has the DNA TGTGCCAGCACCTCCGGGGGGAAGGGTTCACCCCTCCACTTT.

In nucleotides, the CDR3 is TGTGCCAGCAGTCAGACTAGCGGGATATCCTACGAGCAGTACTTC. Amino acid sequence: CASSQTSGISYEQYF. This chain joins TRBV6-1 and TRBJ2-7; 11 nucleotides line up with TRBD2. This CDR3 has 15 residues. V dropped 5 bases and J dropped 1; count of bases not matched to a gene: 4. Germline V gives CDR1 MNHNS, CDR2 SASEGT.

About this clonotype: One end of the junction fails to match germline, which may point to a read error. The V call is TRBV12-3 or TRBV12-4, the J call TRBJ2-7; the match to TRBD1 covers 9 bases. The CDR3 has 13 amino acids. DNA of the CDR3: TGTGCCAACAGTTTGGGACAGGGTGGCGAGCAGTACTTC. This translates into CANSLGQGGEQYF.

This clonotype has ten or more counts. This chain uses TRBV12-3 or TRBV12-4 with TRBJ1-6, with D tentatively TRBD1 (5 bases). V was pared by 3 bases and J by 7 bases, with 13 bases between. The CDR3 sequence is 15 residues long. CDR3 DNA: TGTGCCAGCAGTTTTGAGGGGTCGAAAAATTCACCCCTCCACTTT. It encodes CASSFEGSKNSPLHF.

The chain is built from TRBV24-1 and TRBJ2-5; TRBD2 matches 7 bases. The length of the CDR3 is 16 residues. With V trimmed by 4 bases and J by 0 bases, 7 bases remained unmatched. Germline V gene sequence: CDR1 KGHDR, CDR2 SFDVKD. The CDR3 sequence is CATSDASGTYQETQYF. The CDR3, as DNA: TGTGCCACCAGTGACGCTAGCGGAACCTACCAAGAGACCCAGTACTTC.

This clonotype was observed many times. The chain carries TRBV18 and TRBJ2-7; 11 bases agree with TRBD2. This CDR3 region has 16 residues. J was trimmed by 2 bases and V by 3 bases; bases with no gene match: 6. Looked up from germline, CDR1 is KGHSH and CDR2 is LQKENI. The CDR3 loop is CASSPITSGGTYEQYF. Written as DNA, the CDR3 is TGTGCCAGCTCACCCATTACTAGCGGGGGAACCTACGAGCAGTACTTC.

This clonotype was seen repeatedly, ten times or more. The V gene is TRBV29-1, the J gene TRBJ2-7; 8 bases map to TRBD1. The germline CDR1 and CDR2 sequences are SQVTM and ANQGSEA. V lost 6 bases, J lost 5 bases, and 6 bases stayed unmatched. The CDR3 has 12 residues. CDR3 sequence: CSVRTGYNEQYF. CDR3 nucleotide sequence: TGCAGCGTCCGGACAGGGTACAACGAGCAGTACTTC.

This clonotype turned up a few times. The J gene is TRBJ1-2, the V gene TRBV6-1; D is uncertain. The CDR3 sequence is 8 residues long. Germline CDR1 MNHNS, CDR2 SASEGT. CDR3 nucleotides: TGTGCGTTACCGGGCTACACCTTC. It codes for CALPGYTF.

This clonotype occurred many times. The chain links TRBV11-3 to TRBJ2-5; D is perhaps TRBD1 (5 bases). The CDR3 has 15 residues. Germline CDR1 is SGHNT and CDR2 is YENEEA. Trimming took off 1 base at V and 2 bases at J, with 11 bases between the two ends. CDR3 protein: CASSLGGAEQETQYF. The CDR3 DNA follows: TGTGCCAGCAGCTTAGGGGGCGCCGAACAAGAGACCCAGTACTTC.

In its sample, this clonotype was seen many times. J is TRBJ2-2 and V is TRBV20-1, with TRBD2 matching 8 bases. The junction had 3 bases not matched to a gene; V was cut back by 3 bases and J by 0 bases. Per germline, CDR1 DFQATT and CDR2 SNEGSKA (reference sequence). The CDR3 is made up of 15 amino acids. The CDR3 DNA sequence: TGCAGTGCTAGTCCGACTAGCGCGAACACCGGGGAGCTGTTTTTT. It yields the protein CSASPTSANTGELFF.

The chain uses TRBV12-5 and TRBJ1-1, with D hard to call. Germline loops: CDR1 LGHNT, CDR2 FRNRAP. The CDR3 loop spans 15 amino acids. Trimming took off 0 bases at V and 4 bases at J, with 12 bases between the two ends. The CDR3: CASGLVWGGRTEAFF. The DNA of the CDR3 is TGTGCTAGTGGTTTGGTATGGGGAGGTCGCACTGAAGCTTTCTTT.

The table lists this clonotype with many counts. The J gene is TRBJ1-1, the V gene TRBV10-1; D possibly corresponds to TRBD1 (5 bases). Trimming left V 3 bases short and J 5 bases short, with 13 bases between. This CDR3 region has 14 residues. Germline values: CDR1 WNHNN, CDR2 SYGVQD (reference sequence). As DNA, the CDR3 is TGCGCCAGCAGTGAAACCAGGGAGAGGACTGAAGCTTTCTTT. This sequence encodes CASSETRERTEAFF.

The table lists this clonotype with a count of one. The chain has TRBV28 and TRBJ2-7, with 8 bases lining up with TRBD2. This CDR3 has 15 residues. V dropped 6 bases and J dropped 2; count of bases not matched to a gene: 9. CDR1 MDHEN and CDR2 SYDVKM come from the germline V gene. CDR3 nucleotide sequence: TGTGCCAGCAGCCGTCACCCGGGACTAGCCTACGAGCAGTACTTC. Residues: CASSRHPGLAYEQYF.

This CDR3 reads CASSLGHVGYEQYF. The CDR3 DNA is TGCGCCAGCAGCCTCGGGCATGTGGGCTACGAGCAGTACTTC. The V gene is TRBV5-1, the J gene TRBJ2-7; no firm D call. This CDR3 has 14 amino acids. Per germline, CDR1 SGHRS and CDR2 YFSETQ. Deletions cut 4 bases from V and 3 bases from J, with 14 bases between.

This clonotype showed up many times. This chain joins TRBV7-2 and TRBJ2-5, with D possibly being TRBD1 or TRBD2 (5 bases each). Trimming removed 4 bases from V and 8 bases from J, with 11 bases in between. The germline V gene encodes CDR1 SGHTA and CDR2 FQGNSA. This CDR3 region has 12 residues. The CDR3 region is CASSSNRDTQYF. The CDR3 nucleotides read TGTGCCAGCAGCTCGAACCGGGACACCCAGTACTTC.

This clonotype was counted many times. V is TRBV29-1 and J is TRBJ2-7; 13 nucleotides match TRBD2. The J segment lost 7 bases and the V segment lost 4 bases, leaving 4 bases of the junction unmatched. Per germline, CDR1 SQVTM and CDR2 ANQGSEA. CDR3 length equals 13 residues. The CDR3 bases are TGCAGCGTTGTGGGGGGACTAGCGGGAGAGCAGTACTTC. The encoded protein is CSVVGGLAGEQYF.

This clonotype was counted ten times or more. The CDR3 here is CASSFNGGRFETQYF. Written as DNA, the CDR3 is TGTGCCAGCAGTTTTAATGGCGGGAGATTTGAGACCCAGTACTTC. This chain connects TRBV28 to TRBJ2-5; TRBD2 aligns across 7 bases. V dropped 3 bases and J dropped 5; count of bases not matched to a gene: 9. This CDR3 region has 15 residues. Germline CDR1 is MDHEN and CDR2 is SYDVKM.

The CDR3: CASSGGVGYYEQYF. The CDR3 nucleotides are TGTGCCAGCAGCGGGGGGGTTGGGTACTACGAGCAGTACTTC. The chain is built from TRBV6-1 and TRBJ2-7; 8 nucleotides match TRBD2. Looked up from germline, CDR1 is MNHNS and CDR2 is SASEGT. The junction had 7 bases not matched to a gene; V was cut back by 6 bases and J by 3 bases. The CDR3 covers 14 residues.

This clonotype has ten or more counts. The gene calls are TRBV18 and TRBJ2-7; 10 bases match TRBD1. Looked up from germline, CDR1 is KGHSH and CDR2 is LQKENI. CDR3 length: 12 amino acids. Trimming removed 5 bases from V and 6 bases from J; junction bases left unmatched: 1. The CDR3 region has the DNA TGTGCCAGCTCAAGGACAGGGGGCGAGCAGTACTTC. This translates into CASSRTGGEQYF.

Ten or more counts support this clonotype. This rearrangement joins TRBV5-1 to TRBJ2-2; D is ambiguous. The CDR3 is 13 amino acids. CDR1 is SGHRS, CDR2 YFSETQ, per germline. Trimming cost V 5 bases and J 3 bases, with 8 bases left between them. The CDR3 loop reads CASRVDYTGELFF. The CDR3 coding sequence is TGCGCCAGCAGGGTTGACTACACCGGGGAGCTGTTTTTT.

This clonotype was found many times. The DNA for the CDR3 is TGTGCCAGCAGCTGGAAGGGAGAGACCCAGTACTTC. It encodes CASSWKGETQYF. This chain joins TRBV7-2 and TRBJ2-5, with unresolved D. Germline V CDR1 and CDR2: SGHTA, FQGNSA. The CDR3 is 12 amino acids. Trimming left V 4 bases short and J 4 bases short, with 7 bases between.

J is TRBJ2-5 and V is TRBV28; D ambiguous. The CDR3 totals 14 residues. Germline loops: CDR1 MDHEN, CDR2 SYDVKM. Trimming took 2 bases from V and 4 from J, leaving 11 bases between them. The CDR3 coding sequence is TGTGCCAGCAGTTTAATCCCATCCGGAGAGACCCAGTACTTC. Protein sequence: CASSLIPSGETQYF.